Listed below are T cell receptor beta chains from one sample, sequenced in a study of T cell responses to AZD1222 COVID-19 vaccine. The data were produced by immunoSEQ multiplex PCR, yet TCRdb's version contains in-frame clones alone and is incomplete. The sample includes 110,000 or so clones, about 89% of them seen just once. Sample: peripheral blood, taken 28 days after the second AZD1222 dose. All receptors come from an adult who received the AZD1222 COVID-19 vaccine. CDR3s include the opening cysteine and the closing phenylalanine or tryptophan. A D gene is named only where the DNA matches it firmly.

J | D | length | V | DNA | CDR3
TRBJ2-1 | NA | 12 | TRBV28 | TGTGCCAGCAGTCCCTATACCGATGAGCAGTTCTTC | CASSPYTDEQFF
TRBJ2-7 | TRBD1 | 15 | TRBV19 | TGTGCCAGTAGTCGGCGGACAGGGGTCTCCTACGAGCAGTACTTC | CASSRRTGVSYEQYF
TRBJ2-1 | TRBD2 | 17 | TRBV6-6 | TGTGCCAGCAGTCGGGGACTAGCGGTAACCTCCTACAATGAGCAGTTCTTC | CASSRGLAVTSYNEQFF
TRBJ1-1 | NA | 14 | TRBV6-2/TRBV6-3 | TGTGCCAGCAGTTCGGGGGGGTTGATCACTGAAGCTTTCTTT | CASSSGGLITEAFF
TRBJ1-1 | NA | 16 | TRBV6-5 | TGTGCCAGCAGTTACTATGCAACAAGTTACAACACTGAAGCTTTCTTT | CASSYYATSYNTEAFF
TRBJ1-6 | NA | 13 | TRBV30 | TGTGCCTGGAGTGAACGGGTAAATTCACCCCTCCACTTT | CAWSERVNSPLHF
TRBJ2-4 | TRBD1 | 15 | TRBV25-1 | TGTGCCAGCAGTGAATATAGGGGACAGGGTAACATTCAGTACTTC | CASSEYRGQGNIQYF
TRBJ1-5 | NA | 18 | TRBV7-6 | TGTGCCAGCAGCCCGGACCGGGGGGGGGAAAATAGCAATCAGCCCCAGCATTTT | CASSPDRGGENSNQPQHF
TRBJ2-3 | TRBD2 | 16 | TRBV9 | TGTGCCAGCAGCGCCCGAGCTAGCGGGAGTGCAGATACGCAGTATTTT | CASSARASGSADTQYF
TRBJ2-5 | NA | 12 | TRBV18 | TGTGCCAGCTCACCATACCAAGAGACCCAGTACTTC | CASSPYQETQYF
TRBJ2-1 | TRBD1 | 16 | TRBV10-3 | TGTGCCATCAGTGGCAGGGGGCTAATGGACTACAATGAGCAGTTCTTC | CAISGRGLMDYNEQFF
TRBJ2-2 | TRBD2 | 15 | TRBV7-9 | TGTGCCAGCAGAGAGACTAGCGGGACTACCGGGGAGCTGTTTTTT | CASRETSGTTGELFF
TRBJ2-5 | TRBD1 | 13 | TRBV11-2 | TGTGCCAGCAGCAGGGACAGAGAAGAGACCCAGTACTTC | CASSRDREETQYF
TRBJ2-5 | TRBD1 | 15 | TRBV18 | TGTGCCAGCTCACCACCGGACAGGGGGCAAGAGACCCAGTACTTC | CASSPPDRGQETQYF
TRBJ2-3 | TRBD2 | 17 | TRBV5-1 | TGCGCCAGCCGCAGCGGGAGGGCCACCTTGAGCACAGATACGCAGTATTTT | CASRSGRATLSTDTQYF
TRBJ2-3 | TRBD2 | 18 | TRBV4-2 | TGTGCCAGCAGCCAAGAGGGAAGGGAGCGGGAGGGGACAGATACGCAGTATTTT | CASSQEGREREGTDTQYF
TRBJ2-1 | NA | 16 | TRBV28 | TGTGCCAGCAGCCCCCTTTTAGGTCTCTCCTACAATGAGCAGTTCTTC | CASSPLLGLSYNEQFF
TRBJ2-1 | NA | 15 | TRBV7-3 | TGTGCCAGCAGCTTGGTGGGAGGATCTTACAATGAGCAGTTCTTC | CASSLVGGSYNEQFF
TRBJ1-6 | NA | 14 | TRBV7-9 | TGTGCCAGCAGCATGGAACGGCTAGGTTCACCCCTCCACTTT | CASSMERLGSPLHF
TRBJ2-7 | NA | 17 | TRBV13 | TGTGCCAGCAGTTCCAGGGGGGTTTCTTCCTCAGCCTACGAGCAGTACTTC | CASSSRGVSSSAYEQYF
TRBJ1-2 | TRBD1 | 17 | TRBV5-1 | TGCGCCAGCAGCTTGACCGGGACAGGGCGAGCTAACTATGGCTACACCTTT | CASSLTGTGRANYGYTF
TRBJ1-1 | NA | 12 | TRBV30 | TGTGCCTGGACAGGCGGGGGCACTGAAGCTTTCTTT | CAWTGGGTEAFF
TRBJ1-1 | NA | 16 | TRBV7-6 | TGTGCCAGCAGCCCGGAGCAACTTGTTCGGAACACTGAAGCTTTCTTT | CASSPEQLVRNTEAFF